One sample yielded the 18 T cell receptor beta chains listed below, sequenced in a study of control samples from healthy donors and cancer patients (dated by TCRdb to about 2020). Library construction relied on the immunoSEQ multiplex PCR assay. TCRdb holds this immuneACCESS table with in-frame rearrangements only. Some clones are missing; in checked studies, unresolved V genes explain under half, and the rest has no known cause. This sample has 150,000 to 200,000 clones in its table, and 70% to 90% of those were observed once. Approximately 1.8% of the sample goes to the ten largest clones. The specimen sequenced was blood. These TCRs come from a man younger than 35 in good health.

The chain links TRBV7-6 to TRBJ1-6, with 7 positions matching TRBD1. This CDR3 comprises 16 residues. Per the germline V gene, CDR1 is SGHVS and CDR2 is FNYEAQ. After removal of 5 bases from V and 7 bases from J, the junction contained 11 bases not matched to a gene. The DNA for the CDR3 is TGTGCCAGCAGCGACCAACAGGGGTCGACGAATTCACCCCTCCACTTT. Its translation: CASSDQQGSTNSPLHF.

The chain carries TRBV19 and TRBJ1-2, with D perhaps TRBD1 (6 bases). CDR3 length equals 13 residues. CDR1 is LNHDA and CDR2 is SQIVND in the germline V gene (reference sequence). V lost 3 bases and J lost 7, with 12 bases in between. CDR3 sequence reads: CASSILTGPGYTF. CDR3 in DNA: TGTGCCAGTAGTATCTTAACAGGGCCTGGCTACACCTTC. Filled out from reference TRBV19 and TRBJ1-2, the complete variable domain reads DGGITQSPKYLFRKEGQNVTLSCEQNLNHDAMYWYRQDPGQGLRLIYYSQIVNDFQKGDIAEGYSVSREKKESFPLTVTSAQKNPTAFYLCASSILTGPGYTFGSGTRLTVV.

The chain carries TRBV27 and TRBJ2-2; 10 bases are a match to TRBD2. There are 19 residues in the CDR3. Germline values: CDR1 MNHEY, CDR2 SMNVEV (reference sequence). Trimming removed 6 bases from V and 4 bases from J; junction bases left unmatched: 17. This CDR3 is CASRRPGRGTSGVTGELFF. The CDR3 DNA reads as TGTGCCAGCAGAAGACCGGGACGGGGAACTAGCGGGGTCACCGGGGAGCTGTTTTTT.

This clone showed up just a few times. The rearrangement links TRBV29-1 to TRBJ2-7, with D unresolved. V dropped 6 bases and J dropped 0 bases, with 12 bases sitting between them. Germline values: CDR1 SQVTM, CDR2 ANQGSEA. The CDR3 loop spans 13 amino acids. CDR3 sequence: CSVPAPSSYEQYF. CDR3 bases: TGCAGCGTACCGGCCCCTAGCTCCTACGAGCAGTACTTC.

The chain joins TRBV7-8 to TRBJ1-2, with unresolved D. This CDR3 comprises 14 residues. V was pared by 5 bases and J by 7 bases, with 17 bases between. Germline CDR1 reads SGHVS; CDR2 reads FQNEAQ. The CDR3 DNA reads as TGTGCCAGCAGCCCTCTGACGGGCAACCCTGGCTACACCTTC. This sequence encodes CASSPLTGNPGYTF.

This chain uses TRBV7-2 with TRBJ1-2, with 8 bases matching TRBD1. Germline CDR1 and CDR2: SGHTA and FQGNSA. The V gene end was trimmed by 5 bases and the J gene end by 2 bases; junction bases not matched to a gene: 1. The CDR3 runs to 13 residues. The CDR3 reads CASSTGGNYGYTF. The CDR3 DNA reads as TGTGCCAGCAGCACAGGGGGGAACTATGGCTACACCTTC.

The chain couples TRBV6-5 to TRBJ1-1, with D possibly being TRBD1 (6 bases). Germline CDR1 reads MNHEY; CDR2 reads SVGAGI. The CDR3 runs to 12 residues. V lost 6 bases and J 4 bases, leaving 9 bases between the germline ends. Written as DNA, the CDR3 is TGTGCCAGCAGGGGGGCCAGCACTGAAGCTTTCTTT. Amino acid sequence: CASRGASTEAFF.

The V call is TRBV7-2, the J call TRBJ2-3; D not certain. The germline CDR1 and CDR2 sequences are SGHTA and FQGNSA. This CDR3 spans 12 amino acids. The germline V and J ends were trimmed by 5 bases and 2 bases, with 5 bases remaining between them. DNA of the CDR3: TGTGCCAGCAGCCCCCCCACAGATACGCAGTATTTT. Protein sequence: CASSPPTDTQYF.

DNA for the CDR3: TGTGCCAGCAGAATCTTAGGGGGGAGCTCCTACAATGAGCAGTTCTTC. It codes for CASRILGGSSYNEQFF. The chain is built from TRBV27 and TRBJ2-1, with D possibly being TRBD1 or TRBD2 (6 bases each). V was cut by 6 bases and J by 0 bases, with 15 bases left in between. This CDR3 is 16 amino acids long. Germline lookup yields CDR1 MNHEY and CDR2 SMNVEV (reference sequence).

With respect to this clone: One end of the junction fails to match germline, which may point to a read error. CDR3 in DNA: TGTGCCAGCGCACCACCAGGGTCAGCCAATCAGCCCCAGCATTTT. Translating it yields CASAPPGSANQPQHF. The chain employs TRBV18 and TRBJ1-5, with D maybe TRBD1 (5 bases). Germline V gene sequence: CDR1 KGHSH, CDR2 LQKENI. This CDR3 contains 15 residues.

The chain links TRBV12-3 or TRBV12-4 to TRBJ1-5; D possibly corresponds to TRBD1 (5 bases). Trimming took 6 bases from V and 7 from J, leaving 10 bases between them. This CDR3 spans 12 amino acids. The CDR3 DNA is TGTGCCAGCAGGACAACAGGCCAGCCCCAGCATTTT. Its protein is CASRTTGQPQHF.

This clone was detected only a few times. The chain recombines TRBV7-8 with TRBJ1-3; no reliable D call. V was trimmed by 1 base and J by 7 bases, leaving 8 bases between them. Per germline, CDR1 SGHVS and CDR2 FQNEAQ. The CDR3 has 13 amino acids. The CDR3 DNA reads as TGTGCCAGCAGCTTAGGGTTGTGGAACACCATATATTTT. It translates to CASSLGLWNTIYF.

This chain links TRBV9 with TRBJ2-3; a weak D match, TRBD2 (5 bases). This CDR3 contains 15 residues. With 3 bases removed from V and 2 bases from J, the gap between germline ends came to 13 bases. Looked up from germline, CDR1 is SGDLS and CDR2 is YYNGEE. The CDR3 here is CASSAPTLATDTQYF. DNA of the CDR3: TGTGCCAGCAGCGCCCCGACCCTAGCCACAGATACGCAGTATTTT.

The chain has TRBV5-6 and TRBJ1-1; no clear D gene. CDR3 length: 13 residues. V was trimmed by 9 bases and J by 0 bases, leaving 12 bases between them. Germline V gene lookup returns CDR1 SGHDT and CDR2 YYEEEE. CDR3 DNA sequence: TGTGCCACCAACCGGGCCCTGAACACTGAAGCTTTCTTT. Translation gives CATNRALNTEAFF.

The V gene is TRBV18, the J gene TRBJ2-3; D could derive from TRBD1 or TRBD2 (5 bases each). Germline V gene data show CDR1 as KGHSH and CDR2 as LQKENI. The V and J ends lost 4 bases and 0 bases respectively, with 14 bases between them. This CDR3 region has 16 residues. CDR3 bases: TGTGCCAGCTCACTGCAGGGAGTTACTAGCACAGATACGCAGTATTTT. It codes for CASSLQGVTSTDTQYF.

This clone occurred a few times. The rearrangement uses TRBV5-1 and TRBJ2-3, with D possibly TRBD2 on 7 matching bases. This CDR3 is built from 16 residues. Germline CDR1 reads SGHRS; CDR2 reads YFSETQ. V lost 0 bases and J 1 base, leaving 12 bases between the germline ends. DNA of the CDR3: TGCGCCAGCAGCTTGGTCGGCGGGGGCGGCACAGATACGCAGTATTTT. Protein: CASSLVGGGGTDTQYF.

This chain links TRBV28 with TRBJ2-2, with TRBD1 identical over 8 bases. CDR3 length: 16 amino acids. The V segment lost 6 bases and the J segment 4 bases; nucleotides outside the gene matches: 10. Germline loops: CDR1 MDHEN, CDR2 SYDVKM. CDR3 nucleotides: TGTGCCAGCAGGCCCCCGACAGGGGCCGGCACCGGGGAGCTGTTTTTT. Protein: CASRPPTGAGTGELFF.

For this clone: Compared with germline, one end of the junction differs, possibly owing to a read error. The chain links TRBV7-2 to TRBJ1-1; TRBD1 matches at 9 bases. The CDR3 extends over 13 amino acids. CDR1 SGHTA and CDR2 FQGNSA come from the germline V gene. As DNA, the CDR3 is TGTGCCAGCACCTTAAGACAGGGGGTCGGGGCTTTCTTT. Translating gives CASTLRQGVGAFF.